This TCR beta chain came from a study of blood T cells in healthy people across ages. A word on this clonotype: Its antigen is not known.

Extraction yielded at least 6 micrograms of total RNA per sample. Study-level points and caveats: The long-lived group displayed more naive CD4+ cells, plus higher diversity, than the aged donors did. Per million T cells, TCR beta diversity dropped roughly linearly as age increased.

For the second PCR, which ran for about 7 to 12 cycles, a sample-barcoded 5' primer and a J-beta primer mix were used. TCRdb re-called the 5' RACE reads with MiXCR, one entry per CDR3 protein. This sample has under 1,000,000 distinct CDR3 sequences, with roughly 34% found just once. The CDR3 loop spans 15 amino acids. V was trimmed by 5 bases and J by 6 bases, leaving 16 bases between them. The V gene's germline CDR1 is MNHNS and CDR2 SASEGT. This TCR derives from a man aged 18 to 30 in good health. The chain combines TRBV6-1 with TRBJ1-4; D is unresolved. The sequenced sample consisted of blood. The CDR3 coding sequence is TGTGCCAGCAGTCAACCACAAGGGCAGGATGAAAAACTGTTTTTT. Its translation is CASSQPQGQDEKLFF.